This paragraph covers one T cell receptor beta chain sequence. Profiling relied on immunoSEQ multiplex PCR, and the TCRdb table lists in-frame clones only, not all of them. The repertoire consists of about 46,000 clones, with around nine tenths occurring once and the leading ten covering about 15%. The source of the sample is a study of blood T cell repertoires in COVID-19. Study-wide background: Researchers got acute and convalescent COVID-19 samples from the United States, Italy and Spain. T cells, B-cell-depleted T cells, or PBMCs supplied cDNA or gDNA.

Germline V CDR1 and CDR2: SGHRS, YFSETQ. This CDR3 contains 14 residues. V gave up 0 bases and J gave up 5 bases, with 11 bases separating them. The TCR comes from a man in his sixties with active or convalescent COVID-19. Sequencing was carried out using peripheral blood. J is TRBJ1-1 and V is TRBV5-1; D unresolved. This CDR3 reads CASSLARSETEAFF. CDR3 coding DNA: TGCGCCAGCAGCTTGGCGAGGTCAGAAACTGAAGCTTTCTTT.